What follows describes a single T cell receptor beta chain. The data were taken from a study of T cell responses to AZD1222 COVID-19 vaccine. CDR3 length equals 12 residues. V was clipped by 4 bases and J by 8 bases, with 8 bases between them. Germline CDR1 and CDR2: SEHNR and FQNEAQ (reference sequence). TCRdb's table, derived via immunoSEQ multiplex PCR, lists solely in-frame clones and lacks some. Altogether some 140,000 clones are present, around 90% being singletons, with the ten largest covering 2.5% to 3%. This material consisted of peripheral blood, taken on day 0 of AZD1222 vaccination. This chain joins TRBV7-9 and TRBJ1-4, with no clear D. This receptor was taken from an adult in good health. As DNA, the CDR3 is TGTGCCAGCAGCTCCGTAGGAGAAAAACTGTTTTTT. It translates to CASSSVGEKLFF.